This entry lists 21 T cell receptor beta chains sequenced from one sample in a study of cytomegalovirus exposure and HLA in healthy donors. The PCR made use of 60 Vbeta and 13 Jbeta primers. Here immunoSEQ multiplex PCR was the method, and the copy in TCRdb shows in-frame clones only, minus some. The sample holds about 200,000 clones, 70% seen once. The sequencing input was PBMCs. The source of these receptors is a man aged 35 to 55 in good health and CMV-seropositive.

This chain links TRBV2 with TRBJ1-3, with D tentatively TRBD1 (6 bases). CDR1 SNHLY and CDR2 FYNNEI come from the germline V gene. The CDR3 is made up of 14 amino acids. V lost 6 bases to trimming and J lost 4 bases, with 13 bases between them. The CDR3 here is CASSADSLGNTIYF. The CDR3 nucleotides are TGTGCCAGCAGCGCGGACAGCCTAGGAAACACCATATATTTT.

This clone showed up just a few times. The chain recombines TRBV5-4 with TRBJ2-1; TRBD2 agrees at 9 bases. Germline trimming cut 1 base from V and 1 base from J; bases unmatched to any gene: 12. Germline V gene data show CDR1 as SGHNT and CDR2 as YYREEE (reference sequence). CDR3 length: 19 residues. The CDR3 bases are TGTGCCAGCAGCTTGAGAGGGACTAGCCTGCGTCTTTCCTACAATGAGCAGTTCTTC. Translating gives CASSLRGTSLRLSYNEQFF.

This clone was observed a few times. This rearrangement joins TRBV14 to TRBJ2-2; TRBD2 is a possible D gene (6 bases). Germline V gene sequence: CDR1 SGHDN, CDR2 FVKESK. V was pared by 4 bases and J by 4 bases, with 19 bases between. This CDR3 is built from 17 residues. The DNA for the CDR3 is TGTGCCAGCAGCCCTACTCCGGGACTCCTCCGCACCGGGGAGCTGTTTTTT. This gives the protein CASSPTPGLLRTGELFF.

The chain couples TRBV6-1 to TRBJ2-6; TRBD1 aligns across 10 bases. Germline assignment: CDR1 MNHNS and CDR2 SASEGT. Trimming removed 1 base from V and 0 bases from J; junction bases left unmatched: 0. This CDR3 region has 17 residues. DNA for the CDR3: TGTGCCAGCAGTGAAGGACAGGGGGCCTCTGGGGCCAACGTCCTGACTTTC. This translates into CASSEGQGASGANVLTF.

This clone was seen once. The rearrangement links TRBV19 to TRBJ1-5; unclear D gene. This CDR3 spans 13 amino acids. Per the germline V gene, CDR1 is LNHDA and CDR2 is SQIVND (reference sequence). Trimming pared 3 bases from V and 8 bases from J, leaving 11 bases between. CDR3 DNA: TGTGCCAGTAGTATCCGGCCCGGGGAGCCCCAGCATTTT. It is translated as CASSIRPGEPQHF.

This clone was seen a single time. The CDR3 here is CASSSFGGSEQYF. CDR3 bases: TGTGCCAGCAGCTCCTTCGGGGGAAGCGAGCAGTACTTC. This chain joins TRBV7-3 and TRBJ2-7; maybe TRBD2 (6 bases). CDR3 length: 13 amino acids. The germline gives CDR1 SGHTA, CDR2 FQGTGA. The ends were cut back, 4 bases at V and 6 bases at J, with 13 bases in the middle.

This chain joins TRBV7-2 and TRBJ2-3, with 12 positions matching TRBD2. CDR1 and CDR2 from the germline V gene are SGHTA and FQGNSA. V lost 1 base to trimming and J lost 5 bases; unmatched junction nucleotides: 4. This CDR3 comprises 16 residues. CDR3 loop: CASSLGLAGGQDTQYF. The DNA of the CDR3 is TGTGCCAGCAGCTTAGGTCTAGCGGGGGGGCAAGATACGCAGTATTTT. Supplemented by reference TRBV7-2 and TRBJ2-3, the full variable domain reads GAGVSQSPSNKVTEKGKDVELRCDPISGHTALYWYRQSLGQGLEFLIYFQGNSAPDKSGLPSDRFSAERTGGSVSTLTIQRTQQEDSAVYLCASSLGLAGGQDTQYFGPGTRLTVL.

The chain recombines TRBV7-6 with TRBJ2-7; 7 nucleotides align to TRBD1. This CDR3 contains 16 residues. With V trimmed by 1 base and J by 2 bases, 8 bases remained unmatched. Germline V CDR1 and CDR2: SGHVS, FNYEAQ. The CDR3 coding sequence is TGTGCCAGCAGCTTAGGGACCGGGACAGTAACCTACGAGCAGTACTTC. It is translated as CASSLGTGTVTYEQYF.

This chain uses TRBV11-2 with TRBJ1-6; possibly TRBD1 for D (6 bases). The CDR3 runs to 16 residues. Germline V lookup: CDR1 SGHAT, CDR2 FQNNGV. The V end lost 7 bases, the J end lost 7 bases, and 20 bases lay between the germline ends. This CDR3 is CASNPSPGAKNSPLHF. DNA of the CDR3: TGTGCCAGCAACCCATCCCCAGGGGCTAAAAATTCACCCCTCCACTTT. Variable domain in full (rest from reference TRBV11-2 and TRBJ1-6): EAGVAQSPRYKIIEKRQSVAFWCNPISGHATLYWYQQILGQGPKLLIQFQNNGVVDDSQLPKDRFSAERLKGVDSTLKIQPAKLEDSAVYLCASNPSPGAKNSPLHFGNGTRLTVT.

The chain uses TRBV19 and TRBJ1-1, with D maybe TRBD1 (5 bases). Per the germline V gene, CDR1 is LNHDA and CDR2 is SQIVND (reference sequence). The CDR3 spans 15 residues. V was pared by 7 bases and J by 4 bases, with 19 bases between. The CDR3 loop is CASTSGTSPGTEAFF. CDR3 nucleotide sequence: TGTGCCAGTACGAGCGGGACGAGTCCGGGCACTGAAGCTTTCTTT.

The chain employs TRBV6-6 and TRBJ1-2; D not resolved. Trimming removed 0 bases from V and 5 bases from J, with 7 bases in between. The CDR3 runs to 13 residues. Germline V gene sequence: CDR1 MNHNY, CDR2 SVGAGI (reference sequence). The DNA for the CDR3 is TGTGCCAGCAGTTACTCGACGGGGTATGGCTACACCTTC. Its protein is CASSYSTGYGYTF.

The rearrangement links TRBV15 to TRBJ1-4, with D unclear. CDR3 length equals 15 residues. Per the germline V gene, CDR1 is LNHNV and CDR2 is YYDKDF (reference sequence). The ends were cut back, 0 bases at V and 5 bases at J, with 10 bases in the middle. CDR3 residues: CATSRDRSPNEKLFF. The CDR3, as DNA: TGTGCCACCAGCAGAGATCGGAGCCCGAATGAAAAACTGTTTTTT.

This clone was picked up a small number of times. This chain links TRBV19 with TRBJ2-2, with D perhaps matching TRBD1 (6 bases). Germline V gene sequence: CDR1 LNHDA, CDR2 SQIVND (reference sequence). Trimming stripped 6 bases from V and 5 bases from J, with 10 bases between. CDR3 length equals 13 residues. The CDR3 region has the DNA TGTGCCAGTAGAAACACAGGGACCGGGGAGCTGTTTTTT. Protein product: CASRNTGTGELFF.

The CDR3 coding sequence is TGTGCCAGCAGTCCCGGGGGGGACGATGAGCAGTTCTTC. Residues: CASSPGGDDEQFF. This sequence joins TRBV28 and TRBJ2-1; TRBD2 agrees at 8 bases. Germline V CDR1 and CDR2: MDHEN, SYDVKM. The V segment lost 5 bases and the J segment 8 bases; nucleotides outside the gene matches: 5. This CDR3 has 13 residues.

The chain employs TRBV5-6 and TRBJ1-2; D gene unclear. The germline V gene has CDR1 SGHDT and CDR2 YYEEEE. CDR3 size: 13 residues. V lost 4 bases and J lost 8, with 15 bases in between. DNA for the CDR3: TGTGCCAGCAGCCCCCCACAATTGTTCGGCTACACCTTC. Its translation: CASSPPQLFGYTF.

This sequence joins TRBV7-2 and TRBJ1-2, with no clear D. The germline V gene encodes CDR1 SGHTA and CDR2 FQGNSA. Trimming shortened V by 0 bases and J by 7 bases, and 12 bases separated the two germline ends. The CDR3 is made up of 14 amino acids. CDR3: CASSLAVASGGYTF. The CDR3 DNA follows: TGTGCCAGCAGCTTAGCCGTGGCCTCGGGTGGCTACACCTTC.

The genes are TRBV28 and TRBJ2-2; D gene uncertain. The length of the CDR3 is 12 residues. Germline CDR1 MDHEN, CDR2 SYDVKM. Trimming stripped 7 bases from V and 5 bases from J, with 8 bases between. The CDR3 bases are TGTGCCAGCACCGAGGCGACCGGGGAGCTGTTTTTT. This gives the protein CASTEATGELFF.

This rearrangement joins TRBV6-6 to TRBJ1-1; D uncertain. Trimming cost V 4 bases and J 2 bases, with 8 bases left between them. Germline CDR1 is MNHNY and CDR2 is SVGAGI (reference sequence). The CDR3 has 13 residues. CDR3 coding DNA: TGTGCCAGCAGTTTCTCGGGCAACACTGAAGCTTTCTTT. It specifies CASSFSGNTEAFF.

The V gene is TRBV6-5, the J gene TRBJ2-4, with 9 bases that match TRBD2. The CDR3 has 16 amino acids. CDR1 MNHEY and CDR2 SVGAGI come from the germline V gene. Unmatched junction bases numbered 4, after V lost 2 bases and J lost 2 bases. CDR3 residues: CASSYRGGGSKNIQYF. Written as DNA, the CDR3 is TGTGCCAGCAGTTACCGCGGGGGGGGGTCCAAAAACATTCAGTACTTC.

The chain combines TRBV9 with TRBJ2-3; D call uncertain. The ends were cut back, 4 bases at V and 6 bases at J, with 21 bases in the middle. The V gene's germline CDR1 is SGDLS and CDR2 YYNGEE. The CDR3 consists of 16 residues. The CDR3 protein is CASSPSFLGTADTQYF. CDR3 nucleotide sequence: TGTGCCAGCAGCCCAAGTTTTCTAGGCACCGCGGATACGCAGTATTTT.

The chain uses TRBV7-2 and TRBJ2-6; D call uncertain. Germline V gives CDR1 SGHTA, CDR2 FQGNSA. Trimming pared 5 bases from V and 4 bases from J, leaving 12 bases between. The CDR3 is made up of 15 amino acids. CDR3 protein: CASSPEVPGANVLTF. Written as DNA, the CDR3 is TGTGCCAGCAGCCCAGAGGTCCCAGGGGCCAACGTCCTGACTTTC.